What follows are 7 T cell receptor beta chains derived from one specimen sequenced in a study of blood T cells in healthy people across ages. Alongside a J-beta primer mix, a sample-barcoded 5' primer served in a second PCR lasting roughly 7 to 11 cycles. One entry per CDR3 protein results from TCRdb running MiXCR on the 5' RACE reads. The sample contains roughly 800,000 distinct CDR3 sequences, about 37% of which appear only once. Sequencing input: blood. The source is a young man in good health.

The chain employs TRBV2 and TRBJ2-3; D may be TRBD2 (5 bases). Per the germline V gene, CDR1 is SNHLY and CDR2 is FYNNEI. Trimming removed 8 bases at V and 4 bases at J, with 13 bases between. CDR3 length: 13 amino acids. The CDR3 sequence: CASCWRLSDTQYF. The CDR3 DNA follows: TGTGCCAGCTGTTGGAGGTTATCAGATACGCAGTATTTT.

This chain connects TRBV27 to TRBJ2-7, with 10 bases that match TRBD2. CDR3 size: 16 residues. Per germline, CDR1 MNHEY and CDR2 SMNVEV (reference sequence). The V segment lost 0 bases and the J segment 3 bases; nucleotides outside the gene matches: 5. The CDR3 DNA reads TGTGCCAGCAGTTTATCGACTGGACTAGCGGACTACGAGCAGTACTTC. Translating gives CASSLSTGLADYEQYF.

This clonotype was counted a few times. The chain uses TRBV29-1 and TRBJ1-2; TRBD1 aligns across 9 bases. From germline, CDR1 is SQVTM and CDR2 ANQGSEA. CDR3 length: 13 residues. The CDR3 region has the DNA TGCAACGGAACACTGGGACAGGGTTGGGGCTACACCTTC. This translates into CNGTLGQGWGYTF.

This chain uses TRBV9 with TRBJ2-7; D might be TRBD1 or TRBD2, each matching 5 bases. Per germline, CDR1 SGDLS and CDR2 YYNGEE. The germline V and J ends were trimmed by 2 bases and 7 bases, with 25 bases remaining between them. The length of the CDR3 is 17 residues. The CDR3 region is CASSVAGTFGSYNEQYF. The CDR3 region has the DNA TGTGCCAGCAGCGTTGCCGGGACCTTTGGCTCCTACAATGAGCAGTACTTC.

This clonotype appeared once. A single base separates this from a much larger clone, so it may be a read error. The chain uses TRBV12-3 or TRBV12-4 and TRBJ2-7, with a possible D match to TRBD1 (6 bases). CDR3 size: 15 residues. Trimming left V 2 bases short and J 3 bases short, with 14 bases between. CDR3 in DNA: TGTGCCAGCAGTTTAAAGGAACAGGGTTTCTACGAGCAGTACTTC. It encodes CASSLKEQGFYEQYF.

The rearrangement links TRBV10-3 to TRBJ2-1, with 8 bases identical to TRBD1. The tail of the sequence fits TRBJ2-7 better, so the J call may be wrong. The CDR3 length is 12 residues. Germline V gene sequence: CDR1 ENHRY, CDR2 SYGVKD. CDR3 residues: CAINDRGDEQYF. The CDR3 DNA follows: TGTGCCATCAACGACAGGGGCGATGAGCAGTACTTC.

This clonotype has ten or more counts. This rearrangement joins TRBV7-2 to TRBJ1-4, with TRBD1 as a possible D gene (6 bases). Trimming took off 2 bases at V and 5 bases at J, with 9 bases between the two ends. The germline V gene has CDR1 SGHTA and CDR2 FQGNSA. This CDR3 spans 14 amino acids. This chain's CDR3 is CASSLNRENEKLFF. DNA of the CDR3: TGTGCCAGCAGCTTAAACAGGGAGAATGAAAAACTGTTTTTT.